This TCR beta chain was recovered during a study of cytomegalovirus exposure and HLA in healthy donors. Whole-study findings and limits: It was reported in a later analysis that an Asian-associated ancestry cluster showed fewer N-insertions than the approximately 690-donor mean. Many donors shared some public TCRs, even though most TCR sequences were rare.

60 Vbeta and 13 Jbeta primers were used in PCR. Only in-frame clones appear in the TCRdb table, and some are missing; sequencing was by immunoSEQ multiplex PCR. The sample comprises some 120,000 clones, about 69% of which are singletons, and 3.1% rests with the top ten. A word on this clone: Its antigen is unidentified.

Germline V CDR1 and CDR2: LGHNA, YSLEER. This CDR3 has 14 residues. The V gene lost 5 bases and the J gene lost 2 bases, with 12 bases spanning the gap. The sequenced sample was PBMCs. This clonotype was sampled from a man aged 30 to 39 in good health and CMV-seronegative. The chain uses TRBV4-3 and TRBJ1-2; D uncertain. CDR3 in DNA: TGCGCCAGCAGCAGTAAGACGGGAAACTATGGCTACACCTTC. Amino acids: CASSSKTGNYGYTF.